The 5 T cell receptor beta chains given below trace back to one sample, sequenced in a study of beta chain features in type 1 diabetes. Since all of the isolated RNA was reverse transcribed, expressed TCRB transcripts were what got sequenced. The repertoire was sequenced with immunoSEQ multiplex PCR; TCRdb's copy has only in-frame clones and lacks some. The sample has under 900,000 clones, roughly a sixth seen once; the top ten hold about 0.02%. The sample taken for sequencing was naive CD4+ T cells from blood. These TCRs come from a young woman in good health.

The rearrangement uses TRBV6-5 and TRBJ2-4, with D uncertain. Between the trimmed V and J ends, which lost 7 bases and 0 bases, there was a span of 7 bases. The CDR3 length is 13 residues. The germline V gene encodes CDR1 MNHEY and CDR2 SVGAGI. The CDR3 coding sequence is TGTGCCAGCAAGGACGGAGCCAAAAACATTCAGTACTTC. Its translation: CASKDGAKNIQYF.

This chain joins TRBV27 and TRBJ2-5; TRBD1 matches at 7 bases. This CDR3 contains 16 residues. The V gene's germline CDR1 is MNHEY and CDR2 SMNVEV (reference sequence). The J segment lost 7 bases and the V segment lost 1 base, leaving 12 bases of the junction unmatched. The CDR3 reads CASSLYPQGTEGTQYF. CDR3 sequence (DNA): TGTGCCAGCAGTTTATATCCACAGGGGACCGAAGGGACCCAGTACTTC.

CDR3 amino acids: CASSPLAGGHNEQFF. The CDR3 nucleotides are TGCGCCAGCAGCCCACTAGCGGGAGGCCACAATGAGCAGTTCTTC. The genes are TRBV4-3 and TRBJ2-1, with TRBD2 matching over 12 bases. Germline V lookup: CDR1 LGHNA, CDR2 YSLEER. CDR3 size: 15 residues. V dropped 4 bases and J dropped 5; count of bases not matched to a gene: 3.

This clone was seen only a few times. The chain links TRBV28 to TRBJ1-2; a weak D match, TRBD1 (5 bases). Trimming stripped 3 bases from V and 5 bases from J, with 19 bases between. The CDR3 covers 16 residues. Germline CDR1 is MDHEN and CDR2 is SYDVKM. The CDR3 region has the DNA TGTGCCAGCAGTTTTGGGGGGGGTGGACCATGGTATGGCTACACCTTC. Translating it yields CASSFGGGGPWYGYTF.

The gene calls are TRBV7-6 and TRBJ2-7, with 8 bases aligning to TRBD2. Germline V CDR1 and CDR2: SGHVS, FNYEAQ. V was pared by 5 bases and J by 4 bases, with 13 bases of the junction left unmatched. The CDR3 sequence is 16 residues long. This CDR3 is CASSPAVSSGMYEQYF. For the CDR3, the DNA is TGTGCCAGCAGCCCCGCCGTTAGTAGCGGGATGTACGAGCAGTACTTC.